What follows is one T cell receptor beta chain and its context. This specimen belongs to a study of blood T cell repertoires in COVID-19. On the study more broadly: The study drew acute and convalescent COVID-19 samples from the United States, Italy and Spain.

Original processing notes: Estimation of nucleated cell counts was performed using reference gene primer amplification. Here immunoSEQ multiplex PCR was the method, and the copy in TCRdb shows in-frame clones only, minus some. That table supplies the V and J calls and clone size; D and trimming were determined from the DNA. The sample holds about 260,000 clones; 70% to 90% are singletons and the top ten take about 5.2%. The J segment lost 6 bases and the V segment lost 3 bases, leaving 5 bases of the junction unmatched. Looked up from germline, CDR1 is KGHDR and CDR2 is SFDVKD. This CDR3 comprises 15 residues. Seattle patients were enrolled while actively infected and followed longitudinally.

The clonotype was recovered from a woman in her fifties or sixties with COVID-19, enrolled during active disease. The sample taken for sequencing was peripheral blood. This chain connects TRBV24-1 to TRBJ2-1; the match to TRBD2 covers 9 bases. The CDR3 nucleotides read TGTGCCACCAGTGATCCCGGGACTAGCTTCAATGAGCAGTTCTTC. Translated, it gives CATSDPGTSFNEQFF.